The 16 T cell receptor beta chains given below trace back to one sample, sequenced in a study of tumor and adjacent non-tumor tissue in lung cancer. RNA was extracted from bulk tissue without any cell sorting. This non-tumor lung sample came from over 3 cm beyond the tumor edge. Three rounds of nested PCR, following a modified ARM-PCR protocol, produced the TCRbeta library. TCRdb used MiXCR to reprocess the multiplex PCR reads, holding one entry per CDR3 protein. The table lists some 100,000 distinct CDR3 sequences, roughly 78% of them singletons. The sequenced sample consisted of distant non-tumor lung tissue. These receptors all come from a man aged 60 to 75 with small cell lung cancer.

The rearrangement links TRBV5-6 to TRBJ1-5, with no clear D. Germline-derived CDR1 and CDR2 are SGHDT and YYEEEE. The CDR3 totals 15 residues. With 7 bases removed from V and 6 bases from J, the gap between germline ends came to 20 bases. The CDR3 here is CASGSYGVRFQPQHF. The DNA of the CDR3 is TGTGCCAGCGGCTCCTATGGGGTGCGGTTTCAGCCCCAGCATTTT.

This clonotype was recorded a few times. The gene calls are TRBV21-1 and TRBJ1-1; the D segment call TRBD1 is taken from the table without a DNA check. TRBV21-1 is termed a pseudogene. The CDR3 extends over 18 amino acids. The CDR3 loop is CASSKARVDSSGNTEAFF. The CDR3 coding sequence is TGTGCCAGCAGCAAAGCCCGAGTGGACAGTTCAGGGAACACTGAAGCTTTCTTT.

As regards this clonotype: The junction differs from germline at one of its ends, possibly a read error. The chain recombines TRBV10-3 with TRBJ1-4, with D unresolved. The length of the CDR3 is 17 residues. Germline values: CDR1 ENHRY, CDR2 SYGVKD. CDR3 sequence reads: CTISESHSGTINEKLFF. The CDR3 nucleotides read TGTACCATCAGTGAGTCCCATTCGGGCACAATTAATGAAAAACTGTTTTTT.

A single count supports this clonotype. One end of the junction is discordant with germline, which a read error may explain. This rearrangement joins TRBV6-5 to TRBJ2-1, with TRBD1 matching over 8 bases. The germline V gene encodes CDR1 MNHEY and CDR2 SVGAGI. The CDR3 totals 14 residues. CDR3 loop: CASKRTGSNNEQFF. DNA for the CDR3: TGTGCCAGCAAGAGGACAGGGAGCAACAATGAGCAGTTTTTC.

On this clonotype: Because it lacks the conserved phenylalanine or tryptophan at the end, this CDR3 is likely a read error. The chain is built from TRBV5-6 and TRBJ1-1; the match to TRBD1 covers 7 bases. Germline lookup yields CDR1 SGHDT and CDR2 YYEEEE. The CDR3 totals 16 residues. The CDR3 here is CASNLTSGTANTEAFL. In DNA form, the CDR3 reads TGTGCCAGCAACTTGACCTCCGGGACAGCGAACACTGAAGCTTTCCTT.

This clonotype is a singleton in its sample. An end of the junction differs from the germline gene, which may be a read error. The rearrangement joins TRBV6-5 to TRBJ2-1, with TRBD2 identical over 11 bases. This CDR3 spans 17 amino acids. The germline V gene encodes CDR1 MNHEY and CDR2 SVGAGI. CDR3 in DNA: TGCGCCGGCAGTTACTTGATCTGGGGACTAGCGGACAATGGGCAGTTCTTC. It codes for CAGSYLIWGLADNGQFF.

With regard to this clonotype: The junction and the germline gene differ at one end; a read error may be behind it. The chain joins TRBV11-2 to TRBJ1-1; D is perhaps TRBD1 (5 bases). The germline gives CDR1 SGHAT, CDR2 FQNNGV. The CDR3 has 15 residues. The CDR3 region is CASSRRQGARTGAFF. In DNA form, the CDR3 reads TGTGCCAGCAGCCGACGACAAGGGGCCCGAACTGGAGCTTTCTTT.

In regard to this clonotype: This CDR3 is missing its conserved last phenylalanine or tryptophan, likely due to a read error. The rearrangement joins TRBV6-1 to TRBJ2-5; 7 bases fit TRBD2. The V gene end was trimmed by 3 bases and the J gene end by 9 bases; junction bases not matched to a gene: 19. Germline CDR1 MNHNS, CDR2 SASEGT. The CDR3 length is 17 residues. The CDR3 region is CASSDSSGTKMSEAQYI. In DNA form, the CDR3 reads TGTGCCAGCAGTGACAGTTCCGGGACTAAAATGTCTGAGGCCCAGTACATC.

This clonotype showed up many times. The chain has TRBV12-3 or TRBV12-4 and TRBJ1-1, with 7 nucleotides matching TRBD1. V was pared by 5 bases and J by 9 bases, with 6 bases of the junction left unmatched. The CDR3 contains 12 residues. The DNA for the CDR3 is TGTGCCAGCAGTCTAGGACAGGCTAAAGCTTTCTTT. This codes for CASSLGQAKAFF.

This clonotype has only one observation. The chain combines TRBV4-1 with TRBJ1-2; TRBD1 might be the D (5 bases). The CDR3 is made up of 16 amino acids. Germline CDR1 MGHRA, CDR2 YSYEKL. The CDR3 DNA is TGCGCTAGCGGCCAAGAGAGAGGGACGTCCTATGGTGGCTACACCTTC. This encodes CASGQERGTSYGGYTF.

The table lists this clonotype with a count of one. This sequence joins TRBV12-3 or TRBV12-4 and TRBJ1-2; a weak D match, TRBD1 (6 bases). V lost 8 bases to trimming and J lost 6 bases, with 19 bases between them. The length of the CDR3 is 14 residues. The CDR3 coding sequence is TGTGCCAGCGGTCCCGGGACATGGAGAAATGGCTACACCTTC. Translating it yields CASGPGTWRNGYTF.

On this clonotype itself: Just one base apart from a much larger clone, this may be a read error. This sequence joins TRBV28 and TRBJ2-6, with 8 bases lining up with TRBD2. CDR1 is MDHEN, CDR2 SYDVKM, per germline. This CDR3 spans 15 amino acids. CDR3 sequence (DNA): TGTGCCAGCAGGTCGGGGGGGTCTGGGGCCAACATCCTGACTTTC. It codes for CASRSGGSGANILTF.

On this clonotype itself: A read error may produce the germline difference seen at one junction end. The chain joins TRBV10-1 to TRBJ2-1; D is perhaps TRBD2 (5 bases). The CDR3 is 15 residues long. Per the germline V gene, CDR1 is WNHNN and CDR2 is SYGVQD (reference sequence). The CDR3 protein is CASCDRAEAYNEQFF. Written as DNA, the CDR3 is TGCGCCAGCTGTGATCGAGCGGAAGCTTACAATGAGCAGTTCTTC.

A word on this clonotype: At one boundary the junction diverges from the germline segment, which might be a read error. The genes are TRBV10-2 and TRBJ1-2, with a tentative D call TRBD1 (6 bases). CDR1 WSHSY and CDR2 SAAADI come from the germline V gene. The CDR3 is 13 amino acids. The CDR3 here is CASRDSRGIGYTF. The CDR3 DNA reads TGTGCCAGCAGAGACTCAAGGGGGATTGGCTACACCTTC.

On this clonotype: This likely comes from a read error, as the CDR3 has no conserved phenylalanine or tryptophan at its end. The limits of the CDR3 on the DNA are not certain, so only TCRdb's listed CDR3 is given. The chain uses TRBV5-6 and TRBJ1-1; TRBD1 reflects the table's D call only, with no check against the DNA. Germline CDR1 and CDR2: SGHDT and YYEEEE. 16 amino acids form the CDR3, both terminal residues included. The CDR3 loop reads CASSLASGSANTEAFL.

This clonotype has just one count. Here the CDR3 omits its conserved ending phenylalanine or tryptophan, so a read error is the likely source. The CDR3 DNA is TGTGCCAGTAGTGACAGGGGGGATGTGGATACGCAGTATTTG. Residues: CASSDRGDVDTQYL. The V and J genes are TRBV6-1 and TRBJ2-3, with 9 bases matching TRBD1. There are 14 residues in the CDR3. Germline CDR1 reads MNHNS; CDR2 reads SASEGT.